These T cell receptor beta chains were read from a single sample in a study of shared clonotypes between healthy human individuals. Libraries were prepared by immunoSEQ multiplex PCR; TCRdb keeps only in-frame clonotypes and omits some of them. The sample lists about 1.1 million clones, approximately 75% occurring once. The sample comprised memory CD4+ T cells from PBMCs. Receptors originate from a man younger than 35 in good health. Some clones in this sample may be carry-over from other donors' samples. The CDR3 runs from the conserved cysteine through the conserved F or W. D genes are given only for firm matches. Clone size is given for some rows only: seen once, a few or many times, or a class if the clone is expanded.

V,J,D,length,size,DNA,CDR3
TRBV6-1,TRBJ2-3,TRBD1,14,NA,TGTGCCAGCAGTGAACTACAGGGGGTAAATACGCAGTATTTT,CASSELQGVNTQYF
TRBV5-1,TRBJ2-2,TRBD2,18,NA,TGCGCCAGCAGCCCCCGACTAGCGGGAGCCTCGAACACCGGGGAGCTGTTTTTT,CASSPRLAGASNTGELFF
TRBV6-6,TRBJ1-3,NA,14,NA,TGTGCCAGCAGTTACTCGACGCAGGGAAACACCATATATTTT,CASSYSTQGNTIYF
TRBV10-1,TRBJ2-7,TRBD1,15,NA,TGCGCCAGCAGTTCGACGGGACAGGACTCCTACGAGCAGTACTTC,CASSSTGQDSYEQYF
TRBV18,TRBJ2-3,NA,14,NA,TGTGCCAGCTCACCACCAGGCCTCACAGATACGCAGTATTTT,CASSPPGLTDTQYF
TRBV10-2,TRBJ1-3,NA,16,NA,TGCGCCAGCAGGACCCAGTCGGACGGCTCTGGAAACACCATATATTTT,CASRTQSDGSGNTIYF
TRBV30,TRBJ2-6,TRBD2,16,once,TGTGCCTGGGCCCCCGGACTAGCGGCTGGGGCCAACGTCCTGACTTTC,CAWAPGLAAGANVLTF
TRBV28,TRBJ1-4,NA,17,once,TGTGCCAGCAGTTTATGGAGGGAGCATGCCCGGGGGGAAAAACTGTTTTTT,CASSLWREHARGEKLFF
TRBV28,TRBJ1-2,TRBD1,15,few,TGTGCCAGCAGTTTAGGGGGACAGGGCTCGTCTGGCTACACCTTC,CASSLGGQGSSGYTF
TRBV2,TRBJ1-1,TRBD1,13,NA,TGTGCCAGCAGGGACCAGGGGGACACTGAAGCTTTCTTT,CASRDQGDTEAFF
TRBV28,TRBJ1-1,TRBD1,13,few,TGTGCCGGCAGGGACAGACTGAACACTGAAGCTTTCTTT,CAGRDRLNTEAFF
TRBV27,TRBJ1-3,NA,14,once,TGTGCCAGCAGTTTATCCCCGGGTGGGCCTCAACTATATTTT,CASSLSPGGPQLYF
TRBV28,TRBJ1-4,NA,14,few,TGTGCCAGCAGCTTGGGGACGGATAATGAAAAACTGTTTTTT,CASSLGTDNEKLFF
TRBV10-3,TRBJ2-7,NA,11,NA,TGTGCCATCAGTAAAGAATACGAGCAGTACTTC,CAISKEYEQYF
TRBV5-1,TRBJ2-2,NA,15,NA,TGCGCCAGCAGCTTGGCGGACAGGAACACCGGGGAGCTGTTTTTT,CASSLADRNTGELFF
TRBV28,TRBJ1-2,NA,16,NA,TGTGCCAGCAGCCTCGGGGGGGGGCGATGGGTAGCTGGCTACACCTTC,CASSLGGGRWVAGYTF
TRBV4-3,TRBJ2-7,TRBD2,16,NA,TGCGCCAGCAGCCCCCGACTAGCGGGCCTAACCTACGAGCAGTACTTC,CASSPRLAGLTYEQYF
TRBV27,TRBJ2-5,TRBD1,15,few,TGTGCCAGCAGTTTACGACAGGGAAGGAGAGAGACCCAGTACTTC,CASSLRQGRRETQYF
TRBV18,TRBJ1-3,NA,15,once,TGTGCCAGCTCACCACAGGGACAAACTGGAAACACCATATATTTT,CASSPQGQTGNTIYF
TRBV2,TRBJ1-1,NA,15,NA,TGTGCCAGCAGTGTAGGGCCCCCTAACTTCTCTGAAGCTTTCTTT,CASSVGPPNFSEAFF
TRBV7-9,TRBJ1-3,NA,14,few,TGTGCCAGCAGCTTAGCTCTCTCTGGAAACACCATATATTTT,CASSLALSGNTIYF
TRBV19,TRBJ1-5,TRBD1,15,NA,TGTGCCAGTAGCTTGGGACAGCATATCAATCAGCCCCAGCATTTT,CASSLGQHINQPQHF
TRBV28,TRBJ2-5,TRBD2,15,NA,TGTGCCAGCAGTCGACTAGCGGATTACCAAGAGACCCAGTACTTC,CASSRLADYQETQYF
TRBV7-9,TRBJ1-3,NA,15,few,TGTGCCAGCAGCTTGCGCGGGAGTGCGGGAAACACCATATATTTT,CASSLRGSAGNTIYF
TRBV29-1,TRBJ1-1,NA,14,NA,TGCAGCGTTGAAGTCTCACACGGATCTTCCGCAGCTTTCTTT,CSVEVSHGSSAAFF
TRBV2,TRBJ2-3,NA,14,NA,TGTGCCAGCAGTGCGGTCCTTAGCACAGATACGCAGTATTTT,CASSAVLSTDTQYF
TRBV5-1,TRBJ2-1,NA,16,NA,TGCGCCAGCAGCTTGGGCGGGTCAATCTCCTACAATGAGCAGTTCTTC,CASSLGGSISYNEQFF
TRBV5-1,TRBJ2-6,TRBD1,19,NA,TGCGCCAGCAGCCCCTATAGGGGGACAGGGGTTTCTGGGGCCAACGTCCTGACTTTC,CASSPYRGTGVSGANVLTF
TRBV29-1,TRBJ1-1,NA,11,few,TGCAGCGTTGACAATGTGGCTGAAGCTTTCTTT,CSVDNVAEAFF
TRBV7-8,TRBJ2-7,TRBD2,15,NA,TGTGCCAGCAGCTTAGGAAGCGGGAGGTGGTACGAGCAGTACTTC,CASSLGSGRWYEQYF
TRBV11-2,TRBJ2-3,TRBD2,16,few,TGTGCCAGCAGCCTACTCCGGGACTACAGCACAGATACGCAGTATTTT,CASSLLRDYSTDTQYF
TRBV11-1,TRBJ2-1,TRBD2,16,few,TGTGCCAGCAGCTCCGGACTAGCGGTGGAGGGCGATGAGCAGTTCTTC,CASSSGLAVEGDEQFF
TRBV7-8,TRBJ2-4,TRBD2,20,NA,TGTGCCAGCAGCGGCCCAAGGCTAGCGGGATATAGTCCAGCCAAAAACATTCAGTACTTC,CASSGPRLAGYSPAKNIQYF
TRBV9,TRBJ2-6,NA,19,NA,TGTGCCAGCAGCGTAGGTTGGGACAAAGGGCCACCTGGGGCCAACGTCCTGACTTTC,CASSVGWDKGPPGANVLTF
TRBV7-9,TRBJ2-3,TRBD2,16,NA,TGTGCCAGCAGCTCTGGGACTAGCGGGAGCACAGATACGCAGTATTTT,CASSSGTSGSTDTQYF
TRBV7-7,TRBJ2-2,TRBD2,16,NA,TGTGCCAGCAGCTTAGGCTCTAGCGGGAGTGGTGGGGAGCTGTTTTTT,CASSLGSSGSGGELFF
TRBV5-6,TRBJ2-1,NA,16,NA,TGTGCCAGCAGCTTGGGGGGGCTATCATCCTACAATGAGCAGTTCTTC,CASSLGGLSSYNEQFF
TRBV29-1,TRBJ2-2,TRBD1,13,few,TGCAGCGGGGACAGGGAGGGATCCGGGGAGCTGTTTTTT,CSGDREGSGELFF
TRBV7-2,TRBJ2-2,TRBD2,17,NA,TGTGCCAGCAGCTTAGGGCTAGCGGGACTCTTCAGCGGGGAGCTGTTTTTT,CASSLGLAGLFSGELFF
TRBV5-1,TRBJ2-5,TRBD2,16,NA,TGCGCCAGCAGCCAAACGACTAGCGGGAGTTCAGAGACCCAGTACTTC,CASSQTTSGSSETQYF
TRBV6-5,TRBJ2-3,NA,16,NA,TGTGCCAGCAGTTACTCTCCGAGCCCTAGCACAGATACGCAGTATTTT,CASSYSPSPSTDTQYF
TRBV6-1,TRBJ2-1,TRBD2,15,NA,TGTGCCAGCAGTGGCTGGCGGGGGGGGTACAATGAGCAGTTCTTC,CASSGWRGGYNEQFF
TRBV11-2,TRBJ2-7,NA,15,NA,TGTGCCAGCAGCTTAGTAAGGACATCGTCCTACGAGCAGTACTTC,CASSLVRTSSYEQYF
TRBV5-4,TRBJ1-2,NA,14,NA,TGTGCCAGCAGCCTTCGGACCGAGGGCTATGGCTACACCTTC,CASSLRTEGYGYTF
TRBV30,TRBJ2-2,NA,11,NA,TGTGCCTGGAGTAACACCGGGGAGCTGTTTTTT,CAWSNTGELFF
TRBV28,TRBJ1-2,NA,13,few,TGTGCCAGCAGTATTGACAGTAACTATGGCTACACCTTC,CASSIDSNYGYTF
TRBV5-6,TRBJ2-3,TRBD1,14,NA,TGTGCCAGCAGCTTGAGGGGGCTCACAGATACGCAGTATTTT,CASSLRGLTDTQYF
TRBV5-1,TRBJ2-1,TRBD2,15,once,TGCGCCAGCAGCCTCGTTGGACTAGCGGGAGCAGAGCAGTTCTTC,CASSLVGLAGAEQFF
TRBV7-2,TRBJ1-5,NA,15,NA,TGTGCCAGCAGCTTAGGCCAGGGTTTATATCAGCCCCAGCATTTT,CASSLGQGLYQPQHF
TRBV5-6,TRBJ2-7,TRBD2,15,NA,TGTGCCAGCAGCTTGGGGCTAGCGGCCCGCGCCGAGCAGTACTTC,CASSLGLAARAEQYF
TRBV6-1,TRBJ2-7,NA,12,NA,TGTGCCGGGGGGGCAGGGGGCTACGAGCAGTACTTC,CAGGAGGYEQYF
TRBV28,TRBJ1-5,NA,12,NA,TGTGCCAGTCAAAATCAGGGGCAGCCCCAGCATTTT,CASQNQGQPQHF
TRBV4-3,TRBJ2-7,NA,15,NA,TGCGCCAGCAGCCAAGATCGTCGAGGCAGGTACGAGCAGTACTTC,CASSQDRRGRYEQYF
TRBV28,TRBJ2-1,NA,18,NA,TGTGCCAGCAGTTCTCCCCGCTGGGGGGGCTACCGTGGAACTGAGCAGTTCTTC,CASSSPRWGGYRGTEQFF
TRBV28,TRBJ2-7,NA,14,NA,TGTGCCAGCAGCCAGGGCCACCCTCCATACGAGCAGTACTTC,CASSQGHPPYEQYF
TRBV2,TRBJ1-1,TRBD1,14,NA,TGTGCCAGCAGAGGGACAGGTCGGAACACTGAAGCTTTCTTT,CASRGTGRNTEAFF
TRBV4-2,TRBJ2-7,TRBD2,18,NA,TGTGCCAGCAGCCAAGATAATCTCAGCGGGAGGGCGGCCTACGAGCAGTACTTC,CASSQDNLSGRAAYEQYF
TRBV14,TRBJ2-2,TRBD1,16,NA,TGTGCCAGCAGCCAACTCGGGACAGGTCCAGCGGGGGAGCTGTTTTTT,CASSQLGTGPAGELFF
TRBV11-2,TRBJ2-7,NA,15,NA,TGTGCCAGCAGCTTAGTAGTTGGGGCGACTTACGAGCAGTACTTC,CASSLVVGATYEQYF